This TCR beta chain is drawn from a study of PD-1 blockade in classical Hodgkin lymphoma. Regarding the study as a whole: At baseline, newly diagnosed patients reportedly showed less TCR diversity than healthy donors.

The V end was cut by 6 bases, the J end by 2 bases, with 8 bases between. In germline, CDR1 is LNHDA, CDR2 SQIVND (reference sequence). This CDR3 contains 12 residues. TCRdb's table, derived via immunoSEQ multiplex PCR, lists solely in-frame clones and lacks some. The table records fewer than 35,000 clones, approximately 94% of them present only once. With regard to this clone: Its target is unknown.

The time point here: newly diagnosed, previously untreated cHL patient sample. This chain joins TRBV19 and TRBJ2-7; no clear D. The sequence came from a human donor with classical Hodgkin lymphoma. The sequencing sample was made of peripheral blood mononuclear cells (PBMCs). CDR3 amino acids: CASSDPTYEQYF. CDR3 DNA sequence: TGTGCCAGTAGCGACCCGACCTACGAGCAGTACTTC.